Given below is one TCR beta chain in context. The antigen is undetermined. Its ends do not fully match the called genes, so a read error is possible. These data originate in a study of tumor and adjacent non-tumor tissue in lung cancer. Study at large: The cohort had approximately 13 adenocarcinoma, a couple of squamous cell and 1 small cell patients. Millions of productive TCRbeta reads were obtained per sample on average. Findings and caveats of the study: Tumor tissue had significantly higher TCR diversity than normal lung. Top 100 clones took a larger repertoire share in normal lung.

This sample's RNA came from whole unsorted tissue. The library came from three nested PCR rounds adapted from ARM-PCR protocols. TCRdb fed the multiplex PCR reads into MiXCR, producing one record per CDR3 protein. The sample lists 120,000 or so distinct CDR3 sequences, approximately 80% seen once, with under 25% in the top ten. The CDR3 runs 13 residues. Germline V gives CDR1 MNHEY, CDR2 SVGEGT. Sample: lung tumor tissue. The sequence was obtained from a man between 65 and 85 years old with non-small cell lung cancer. The chain is built from TRBV6-2 or TRBV6-3 and TRBJ1-2; no clear D gene. The CDR3 here is CASRYEIGRFYTF. The CDR3 region has the DNA TGCGCCAGCAGATACGAAATTGGCCGATTCTACACCTTC.